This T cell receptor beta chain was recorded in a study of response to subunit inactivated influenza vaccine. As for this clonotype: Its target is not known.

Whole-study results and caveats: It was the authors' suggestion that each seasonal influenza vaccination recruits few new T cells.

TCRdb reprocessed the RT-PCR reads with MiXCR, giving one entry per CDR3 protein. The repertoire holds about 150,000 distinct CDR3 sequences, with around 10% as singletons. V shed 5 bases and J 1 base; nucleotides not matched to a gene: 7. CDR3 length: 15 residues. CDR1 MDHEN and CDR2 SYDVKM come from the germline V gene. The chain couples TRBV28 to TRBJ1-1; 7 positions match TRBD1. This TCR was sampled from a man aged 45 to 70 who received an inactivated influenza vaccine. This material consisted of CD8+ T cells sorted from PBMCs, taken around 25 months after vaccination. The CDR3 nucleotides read TGTGCCAGCAGTCCCGACAGGGAAACGAACACTGAAGCTTTCTTT. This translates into CASSPDRETNTEAFF.